One sample yielded the 29 T cell receptor beta chains listed below, sequenced in a study of blood T cell dynamics during melanoma immunotherapy. Sample time point: week 3, after first cycle of checkpoint inhibitor. Using immunoSEQ multiplex PCR, the repertoire was profiled, and TCRdb retains in-frame clones only, with some absent. The repertoire holds 8,500 to 11,000 clones, with roughly nine tenths as singletons. The starting material was blood, obtained from a patient treated with checkpoint blockade. The receptors derive from a human donor with melanoma.

This clone appeared once. The CDR3 DNA reads as TGTGCCAGCAGTTTATCGTTCCGGGGGCGGTCTGAAGCTTTCTTT. Translation gives CASSLSFRGRSEAFF. V gene TRBV27 combines with J gene TRBJ1-1; D possibly corresponds to TRBD1 (6 bases). Germline-derived CDR1 and CDR2 are MNHEY and SMNVEV (reference sequence). This CDR3 is built from 15 residues. Trimming left V 0 bases short and J 6 bases short, with 14 bases between.

The chain employs TRBV11-3 and TRBJ2-1; the D gene is possibly TRBD1 (6 bases). CDR1 and CDR2 (germline): SGHNT, YENEEA. V dropped 6 bases and J dropped 8 bases, with 14 bases sitting between them. The CDR3 length is 13 residues. The CDR3 DNA reads as TGTGCCAGCAGTCTCATGGACAGCGATGAGCAGTTCTTC. Its translation: CASSLMDSDEQFF.

The rearrangement links TRBV5-1 to TRBJ2-4; 8 bases match TRBD2. Trimming cost V 4 bases and J 3 bases; bases outside gene matches: 3. The length of the CDR3 is 14 residues. Germline loops: CDR1 SGHRS, CDR2 YFSETQ. CDR3 DNA sequence: TGCGCCAGCAGCCCCGCGGGGGGCAAAAACATTCAGTACTTC. It yields the protein CASSPAGGKNIQYF.

The rearrangement uses TRBV10-2 and TRBJ2-5; D gene unclear. The V and J ends lost 1 base and 1 base respectively, with 1 base between them. The germline V gene has CDR1 WSHSY and CDR2 SAAADI. CDR3 length equals 12 residues. The CDR3 is CASSEFQETQYF. The CDR3 DNA is TGCGCCAGCAGTGAGTTCCAAGAGACCCAGTACTTC.

This clone was seen a handful of times. This chain links TRBV18 with TRBJ1-5; the D is unclear. CDR3 length equals 14 residues. V was pared by 3 bases and J by 1 base, with 7 bases between. Germline CDR1 is KGHSH and CDR2 is LQKENI. The chain's CDR3 is CASSPPLSNQPQHF. The CDR3 DNA follows: TGTGCCAGCTCACCGCCTCTGAGCAATCAGCCCCAGCATTTT.

J is TRBJ2-1 and V is TRBV7-9, with D perhaps matching TRBD2 (6 bases). Per the germline V gene, CDR1 is SEHNR and CDR2 is FQNEAQ (reference sequence). V lost 3 bases to trimming and J lost 8 bases, with 14 bases between them. The CDR3 runs to 14 residues. Written as DNA, the CDR3 is TGTGCCAGCAGCTTTCGGCGGGATCATGATGAGCAGTTCTTC. It specifies CASSFRRDHDEQFF.

The rearrangement uses TRBV28 and TRBJ1-1; 8 nucleotides match TRBD1. The CDR3 loop spans 14 amino acids. Germline-derived CDR1 and CDR2 are MDHEN and SYDVKM. The trim removed 4 bases at V and 3 bases at J, leaving 4 bases unmatched. The CDR3 nucleotides are TGTGCCAGCAGTTCCCTGGACAGGGACACTGAAGCTTTCTTT. As protein: CASSSLDRDTEAFF.

The chain employs TRBV11-3 and TRBJ1-1; 10 bases line up with TRBD1. The V and J ends lost 5 bases and 4 bases, in that order; junction bases with no gene match: 7. CDR1 and CDR2 from the germline V gene are SGHNT and YENEEA. The CDR3 consists of 15 residues. The CDR3 here is CASSARQGAGTEAFF. The CDR3 DNA reads as TGTGCCAGCAGCGCCCGACAGGGGGCCGGCACTGAAGCTTTCTTT. The full variable domain, in which reference TRBV11-3 and TRBJ1-1 provide the parts outside the CDR3, is EAGVVQSPRYKIIEKKQPVAFWCNPISGHNTLYWYLQNLGQGPELLIRYENEEAVDDSQLPKDRFSAERLKGVDSTLKIQPAELGDSAVYLCASSARQGAGTEAFFGQGTRLTVV.

The chain combines TRBV6-6 with TRBJ2-1; D is perhaps TRBD2 (7 bases). Germline-derived CDR1 and CDR2 are MNHNY and SVGAGI (reference sequence). Trimming took 2 bases from V and 0 from J, leaving 11 bases between them. CDR3 length: 16 residues. CDR3 sequence reads: CASSYRGGGSYNEQFF. The CDR3 nucleotides are TGTGCCAGCAGTTACAGGGGAGGGGGCTCCTACAATGAGCAGTTCTTC.

This sequence joins TRBV7-2 and TRBJ1-5; weak D call: TRBD1 (6 bases). The CDR3 runs to 12 residues. Germline CDR1 SGHTA, CDR2 FQGNSA. Trimming removed 5 bases from V and 7 bases from J, with 9 bases in between. The CDR3 coding sequence is TGTGCCAGCAGCCGACAGGACCAGCCCCAGCATTTT. Protein: CASSRQDQPQHF. Full variable domain (remainder filled in from reference TRBV7-2 and TRBJ1-5): GAGVSQSPSNKVTEKGKDVELRCDPISGHTALYWYRQSLGQGLEFLIYFQGNSAPDKSGLPSDRFSAERTGGSVSTLTIQRTQQEDSAVYLCASSRQDQPQHFGDGTRLSIL.

The rearrangement links TRBV28 to TRBJ1-5, with a weak D call TRBD1 (6 bases). This CDR3 is built from 15 residues. The V gene's germline CDR1 is MDHEN and CDR2 SYDVKM. Trimming shortened V by 5 bases and J by 0 bases, and 11 bases separated the two germline ends. The CDR3, as DNA: TGTGCCAGCAGTCCAGGGGACCTTAGCAATCAGCCCCAGCATTTT. Amino acid sequence: CASSPGDLSNQPQHF.

The V gene is TRBV19, the J gene TRBJ2-4; maybe TRBD1 (9 bases). Germline values: CDR1 LNHDA, CDR2 SQIVND (reference sequence). CDR3 length equals 17 residues. V lost 7 bases and J 8 bases, leaving 27 bases between the germline ends. The CDR3 protein is CASTGQGKGSGRDIQYF. The CDR3 nucleotides are TGTGCCAGTACGGGACAGGGAAAAGGCAGCGGGAGAGACATTCAGTACTTC.

The V call is TRBV28, the J call TRBJ2-2, with TRBD2 matching over 14 bases. Trimming at V came to 5 bases and at J to 4 bases, leaving 9 bases not matched to a gene. This CDR3 has 18 amino acids. Germline CDR1 MDHEN, CDR2 SYDVKM. The chain's CDR3 is CASSPWTSGRRGTGELFF. The CDR3 coding sequence is TGTGCCAGCAGTCCTTGGACTAGCGGGAGGAGGGGCACCGGGGAGCTGTTTTTT. Supplemented by reference TRBV28 and TRBJ2-2, the full variable domain reads DVKVTQSSRYLVKRTGEKVFLECVQDMDHENMFWYRQDPGLGLRLIYFSYDVKMKEKGDIPEGYSVSREKKERFSLILESASTNQTSMYLCASSPWTSGRRGTGELFFGEGSRLTVL.

This clone was seen a single time. Other DNA sequences within the sample encode an identical CDR3. The gene calls are TRBV18 and TRBJ1-5, with 9 bases identical to TRBD1. CDR1 is KGHSH and CDR2 is LQKENI in the germline V gene. The V and J ends lost 6 bases and 7 bases, in that order; junction bases with no gene match: 7. The length of the CDR3 is 14 residues. CDR3 in DNA: TGTGCCAGCTCTCCGGGACAGGGAAACCAGCCCCAGCATTTT. Amino acid sequence: CASSPGQGNQPQHF.

J is TRBJ1-1 and V is TRBV11-3; D is ambiguous. CDR1 is SGHNT, CDR2 YENEEA, per germline. Deletions cut 5 bases from V and 1 base from J, with 14 bases between. The CDR3 is made up of 15 amino acids. The CDR3 protein is CASSQDGQSNTEAFF. The CDR3, as DNA: TGTGCCAGCAGCCAAGATGGTCAGTCGAACACTGAAGCTTTCTTT. Together with reference TRBV11-3 and TRBJ1-1, the CDR3 gives the full variable domain: EAGVVQSPRYKIIEKKQPVAFWCNPISGHNTLYWYLQNLGQGPELLIRYENEEAVDDSQLPKDRFSAERLKGVDSTLKIQPAELGDSAVYLCASSQDGQSNTEAFFGQGTRLTVV.

The rearrangement uses TRBV28 and TRBJ1-3, with a tentative D call TRBD1 (6 bases). Germline-derived CDR1 and CDR2 are MDHEN and SYDVKM. V dropped 6 bases and J dropped 0 bases, with 21 bases sitting between them. This CDR3 is built from 18 residues. CDR3 sequence: CASRQNLGTLLSGNTIYF. The CDR3 DNA follows: TGTGCCAGCAGACAAAACCTCGGGACATTGCTCTCTGGAAACACCATATATTTT.

The V call is TRBV6-6, the J call TRBJ2-7; 7 bases are a match to TRBD2. Germline loops: CDR1 MNHNY, CDR2 SVGAGI (reference sequence). V trimming: 4 bases; J trimming: 6 bases; junction bases outside the gene matches: 3. CDR3 length: 12 amino acids. DNA of the CDR3: TGTGCCAGCAGTTGGGGGGGTGCCGAGCAGTACTTC. Translation gives CASSWGGAEQYF.

This clone was counted a single time. The rearrangement links TRBV29-1 to TRBJ2-7; the D gene could be TRBD1 or TRBD2 (5 bases each). The V and J ends lost 0 bases and 5 bases respectively, with 8 bases between them. Germline CDR1 SQVTM, CDR2 ANQGSEA. The CDR3 is 12 residues long. CDR3 region: CSVEDLGDEQYF. CDR3 DNA sequence: TGCAGCGTTGAAGATCTGGGGGACGAGCAGTACTTC.

The chain recombines TRBV10-1 with TRBJ2-2; 10 nucleotides align to TRBD2. The CDR3 runs 21 residues. Trimming at V came to 5 bases and at J to 0 bases, leaving 18 bases not matched to a gene. Germline CDR1 reads WNHNN; CDR2 reads SYGVQD (reference sequence). The CDR3 is CASSKTGMGTSALTNTGELFF. The CDR3 region has the DNA TGCGCCAGCAGTAAGACAGGGATGGGGACTAGCGCCCTAACGAACACCGGGGAGCTGTTTTTT.

The rearrangement joins TRBV6-1 to TRBJ2-1; 7 positions agree with TRBD2. The germline V gene has CDR1 MNHNS and CDR2 SASEGT. The CDR3 has 15 residues. Trimming removed 2 bases from V and 10 bases from J; junction bases left unmatched: 11. The CDR3 protein is CASSEYTGLVREQFF. In nucleotides, the CDR3 is TGTGCCAGCAGTGAATATACTGGACTAGTCCGAGAGCAGTTCTTC.

The chain links TRBV4-2 to TRBJ1-5; 8 nucleotides match TRBD1. Trimming at V came to 5 bases and at J to 6 bases, leaving 6 bases not matched to a gene. This CDR3 is 14 amino acids long. Germline V gene lookup returns CDR1 LGHNA and CDR2 YNFKEQ. CDR3 in DNA: TGTGCCAGCAGCTCGAGAACAGGGGGTCAGCCCCAGCATTTT. Residues: CASSSRTGGQPQHF.

The V call is TRBV7-2, the J call TRBJ1-2; TRBD1 might be the D (6 bases). The CDR3 has 15 amino acids. Germline V gene data show CDR1 as SGHTA and CDR2 as FQGNSA. V was cut by 1 base and J by 3 bases, with 12 bases left in between. CDR3 nucleotide sequence: TGTGCCAGCAGCTTAGGGACAGCGGGCGACTATGGCTACACCTTC. Translating gives CASSLGTAGDYGYTF.

V usage is TRBV4-1 and J usage is TRBJ2-1, with 11 bases identical to TRBD2. V dropped 6 bases and J dropped 8; count of bases not matched to a gene: 12. Germline V gene sequence: CDR1 MGHRA, CDR2 YSYEKL. This CDR3 spans 16 amino acids. The CDR3 nucleotides are TGCGCCAGCAGTCTAGCGGGAGGAGCGTTCCGTGATGAGCAGTTCTTC. Amino acids: CASSLAGGAFRDEQFF.

The genes are TRBV7-2 and TRBJ1-2; D not resolved. Between the trimmed V and J ends, which lost 1 base and 6 bases, there was a span of 15 bases. The germline gives CDR1 SGHTA, CDR2 FQGNSA. The CDR3 covers 15 residues. The CDR3 spells CASSLEAFTLDGYTF. The CDR3 DNA reads as TGTGCCAGCAGCTTAGAAGCGTTTACATTGGATGGCTACACCTTC.

This clone has a single count. The chain links TRBV29-1 to TRBJ2-5; the D is unclear. CDR3 length: 13 amino acids. Trimming took 2 bases from V and 2 from J, leaving 9 bases between them. Per germline, CDR1 SQVTM and CDR2 ANQGSEA. In DNA, the CDR3 is TGCAGCGTTGAATGGCCAAGACAAGAGACCCAGTACTTC. Amino acid sequence: CSVEWPRQETQYF.

This sequence joins TRBV7-2 and TRBJ2-2; 7 nucleotides match TRBD2. The CDR3 is 17 amino acids. CDR1 is SGHTA, CDR2 FQGNSA, per germline. J gave up 5 bases and V 5 bases, and 14 bases lay outside the gene matches. This CDR3 reads CASSPRVGGPWTGELFF. As DNA, the CDR3 is TGTGCCAGCAGCCCTCGGGTGGGAGGGCCTTGGACCGGGGAGCTGTTTTTT.

The chain joins TRBV11-3 to TRBJ2-1; TRBD2 aligns across 10 bases. Germline lookup yields CDR1 SGHNT and CDR2 YENEEA. V lost 5 bases and J lost 7; bases outside the gene matches: 8. The CDR3 is made up of 15 amino acids. In DNA form, the CDR3 reads TGTGCCAGCAGCAGCCGAGCGGGAGGGATAAATGAGCAGTTCTTC. It translates to CASSSRAGGINEQFF.

The rearrangement uses TRBV18 and TRBJ2-7, with D unclear. V lost 1 base, J lost 4 bases, and 5 bases lay in between. The germline V gene encodes CDR1 KGHSH and CDR2 LQKENI. CDR3 size: 12 residues. CDR3 DNA: TGTGCCAGCTCACCACAGAGATACGAGCAGTACTTC. Its protein is CASSPQRYEQYF.

The CDR3 spells CASSLGGIYEQYF. The CDR3 bases are TGCGCCAGCAGCTTGGGAGGGATCTACGAGCAGTACTTC. This rearrangement joins TRBV5-1 to TRBJ2-7; D is possibly TRBD2 (5 bases). The CDR3 has 13 residues. Deletions cut 0 bases from V and 3 bases from J, with 7 bases between. In germline, CDR1 is SGHRS, CDR2 YFSETQ.